This T cell receptor beta chain was sequenced for a study of a mutant IDH1 vaccine in newly diagnosed glioma. Whole-study context: Patients had received radiotherapy, temozolomide, or both previously, most receiving both. Study outcomes and limitations: It seemed that pseudoprogression was not linked to changes in the top peripheral T cell clonotypes.

Clones were read by immunoSEQ multiplex PCR, and TCRdb kept only the in-frame ones, dropping some. This repertoire shows about 88,000 clones, about four fifths found once; its top ten account for about 5.1%. The CDR3 is made up of 14 amino acids. Trimming stripped 4 bases from V and 4 bases from J, with 15 bases between. Specified time point: baseline, week 1 (first vaccination visit). The treatment is: pre-vaccination baseline after standard-of-care therapy. Comment on this clone: Its antigen is unidentified.

The sample in question was PBMCs, obtained from a glioma patient treated with radiotherapy, temozolomide or both. This chain joins TRBV5-3 and TRBJ2-7, with D perhaps TRBD1 (6 bases). TRBV5-3 is an ORF, and what it does is uncertain. This TCR was sampled from a man aged 40-55 years with glioma. Some clones in this sample may be carry-over from other donors' samples. The CDR3 bases are TGTGCCAGAAGCCGCGTAGGCAGGGGTTACGAGCAGTACTTC. Translating gives CARSRVGRGYEQYF.